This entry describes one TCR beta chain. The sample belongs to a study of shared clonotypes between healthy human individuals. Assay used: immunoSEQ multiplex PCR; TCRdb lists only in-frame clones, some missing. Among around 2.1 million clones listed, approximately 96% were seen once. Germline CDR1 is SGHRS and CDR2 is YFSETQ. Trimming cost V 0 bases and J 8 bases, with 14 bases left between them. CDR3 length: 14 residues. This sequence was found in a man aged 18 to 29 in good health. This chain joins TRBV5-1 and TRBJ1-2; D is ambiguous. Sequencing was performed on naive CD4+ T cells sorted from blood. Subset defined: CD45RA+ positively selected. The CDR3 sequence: CASSLDLLTGGYTF. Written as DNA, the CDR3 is TGCGCCAGCAGCTTGGATCTTTTGACGGGAGGCTACACCTTC.